Presented here are 31 T cell receptor beta chains from one specimen sequenced in a study of shared clonotypes between healthy human individuals (dated by TCRdb to 2019 to 2021). Library creation used the immunoSEQ multiplex PCR assay. Sourced from immuneACCESS, this table was stored by TCRdb with only in-frame sequences that have V and J called. A share of the clones is absent; for the studies checked, an unresolved V gene accounts for under half, and the remainder has no known explanation. A total of over 850,000 clones appear in this sample, more than 75% of them only once. The ten largest clones represent more than 0.45% of the sample. The sample was memory CD4+ T cells from PBMCs. The intended sense of this specimen's cell subset or site label: CD45RA-negative fraction. The origin of the receptors is a man aged 18 to 30 in good health. Some clones in this sample may be carry-over from other donors' samples.

J is TRBJ1-1 and V is TRBV7-7; no clear D gene. Looked up from germline, CDR1 is SSHAT and CDR2 is FNYEAQ (reference sequence). Between the trimmed V and J ends, which lost 5 bases and 1 base, there was a span of 8 bases. The CDR3 extends over 13 amino acids. The CDR3: CASSTSWNTEAFF. CDR3 coding DNA: TGTGCCAGCAGCACCAGCTGGAACACTGAAGCTTTCTTT.

This clone appeared a few times. This rearrangement joins TRBV9 to TRBJ2-5; maybe TRBD1 (6 bases). V dropped 4 bases and J dropped 4 bases, with 14 bases sitting between them. The length of the CDR3 is 14 residues. The germline V gene has CDR1 SGDLS and CDR2 YYNGEE. Here the CDR3 reads CASSQPGAGETQYF. CDR3 DNA: TGTGCCAGCAGCCAGCCAGGGGCGGGAGAGACCCAGTACTTC.

This rearrangement joins TRBV7-2 to TRBJ2-1, with 10 bases fitting TRBD1. V was clipped by 5 bases and J by 15 bases; unmatched bases: 16. This CDR3 has 15 amino acids. Germline values: CDR1 SGHTA, CDR2 FQGNSA. This CDR3 is CASSPRQGARLEGFF. DNA for the CDR3: TGTGCCAGCAGCCCCAGACAGGGGGCGCGGCTGGAGGGGTTCTTC.

This chain's CDR3 is CASSFHGGTSATF. The CDR3 DNA is TGTGCCAGCAGTTTTCACGGGGGGACATCCGCCACCTTC. The chain employs TRBV28 and TRBJ1-2, with D perhaps TRBD1 (6 bases). Germline CDR1 reads MDHEN; CDR2 reads SYDVKM. This CDR3 is 13 amino acids long. Trimming took off 3 bases at V and 13 bases at J, with 18 bases between the two ends.

The V gene is TRBV6-5, the J gene TRBJ1-2; TRBD1 is a possible D gene (5 bases). The CDR3 runs to 15 residues. From germline, CDR1 is MNHEY and CDR2 SVGAGI. V was cut by 0 bases and J by 2 bases, with 10 bases left in between. CDR3 in DNA: TGTGCCAGCAGTTACTCGAACAGGCTAAACTATGGCTACACCTTC. Translation: CASSYSNRLNYGYTF.

The gene calls are TRBV25-1 and TRBJ2-1; TRBD2 might be the D (7 bases). Trimming took off 6 bases at V and 6 bases at J, with 18 bases between the two ends. The germline gives CDR1 MGHDK, CDR2 SYGVNS. The CDR3 totals 15 residues. The CDR3, as DNA: TGTGCCAGCAGGAGGGGGGGGGCGTGGGTCAATGAGCAGTTCTTC. Amino acids: CASRRGGAWVNEQFF.

The V gene is TRBV28, the J gene TRBJ2-3; 13 bases line up with TRBD2. Germline V lookup: CDR1 MDHEN, CDR2 SYDVKM. Germline trimming cut 6 bases from V and 5 bases from J; bases unmatched to any gene: 5. This CDR3 is built from 15 residues. The CDR3 is CASSRTSGSRDTQYF. The CDR3 DNA follows: TGTGCCAGCAGCCGGACTAGCGGGAGTAGAGATACGCAGTATTTT.

This clone has just one count. The chain has TRBV6-1 and TRBJ2-5, with D tentatively TRBD1 (8 bases). The germline V and J ends were trimmed by 9 bases and 4 bases, with 12 bases remaining between them. Per germline, CDR1 MNHNS and CDR2 SASEGT. CDR3 length equals 12 residues. CDR3 sequence: CARNRGGETQYF. Written as DNA, the CDR3 is TGTGCCAGAAACAGGGGGGGAGAGACCCAGTACTTC.

This clone occurred a few times. Here the CDR3 reads CAWTLYNEQFF. CDR3 DNA sequence: TGTGCCTGGACACTTTACAATGAGCAGTTCTTC. This sequence joins TRBV30 and TRBJ2-1; D is uncertain. The CDR3 length is 11 residues. The germline V gene has CDR1 GTSNPN and CDR2 SVGIG (reference sequence). V gave up 4 bases and J gave up 4 bases, with 5 bases separating them. The complete variable domain, with remaining parts taken from reference TRBV30 and TRBJ2-1, reads SQTIHQWPATLVQPVGSPLSLECTVEGTSNPNLYWYRQAAGRGLQLLFYSVGIGQISSEVPQNLSASRPQDRQFILSSKKLLLSDSGFYLCAWTLYNEQFFGPGTRLTVL.

J is TRBJ2-3 and V is TRBV18; weak D call: TRBD1 (5 bases). Germline V gene data show CDR1 as KGHSH and CDR2 as LQKENI. The ends were cut back, 3 bases at V and 6 bases at J, with 13 bases in the middle. The CDR3 totals 14 residues. This CDR3 is CASSPLGRGDTQYF. The CDR3 DNA is TGTGCCAGCTCACCGCTGGGTAGGGGTGATACGCAGTATTTT.

V and J are TRBV7-9 and TRBJ1-4; D might be TRBD1 (6 bases). The CDR3 consists of 15 residues. V shed 4 bases and J shed 4 bases, with 13 bases lying between them. Germline CDR1 reads SEHNR; CDR2 reads FQNEAQ (reference sequence). CDR3: CASSSSTGINEKLFF. The CDR3 bases are TGTGCCAGCAGCTCGTCGACAGGCATTAATGAAAAACTGTTTTTT.

A remark on this clone: This clone may be a read error of a much larger clone one base away. Other DNA sequences of this sample code for an identical CDR3. The chain couples TRBV19 to TRBJ1-4, with D maybe TRBD1 (5 bases). Germline V gives CDR1 LNHDA, CDR2 SQIVND (reference sequence). Deletions cut 6 bases from V and 11 bases from J, with 19 bases between. This CDR3 comprises 14 residues. CDR3 nucleotides: TGTGCCAGTAGGCCGGGGCAGGGTGTTCGGAAACTGTTTTTT. Encoded protein: CASRPGQGVRKLFF.

The rearrangement uses TRBV7-9 and TRBJ1-2; D is ambiguous. Trimming took 0 bases from V and 5 from J, leaving 13 bases between them. Germline-derived CDR1 and CDR2 are SEHNR and FQNEAQ (reference sequence). The CDR3 is 15 amino acids. CDR3: CASSLAVSWQYGYTF. The CDR3, as DNA: TGTGCCAGCAGCTTAGCCGTGTCTTGGCAGTATGGCTACACCTTC. The full variable domain, completed using reference TRBV7-9 and TRBJ1-2, is DTGVSQNPRHKITKRGQNVTFRCDPISEHNRLYWYRQTLGQGPEFLTYFQNEAQLEKSRLLSDRFSAERPKGSFSTLEIQRTEQGDSAMYLCASSLAVSWQYGYTFGSGTRLTVV.

This chain links TRBV28 with TRBJ1-4; D uncertain. The germline gives CDR1 MDHEN, CDR2 SYDVKM. CDR3 size: 12 residues. V was trimmed by 5 bases and J by 7 bases, leaving 8 bases between them. In nucleotides, the CDR3 is TGTGCCAGCAGTCCTAGACTTGAAAAACTGTTTTTT. Its protein is CASSPRLEKLFF.

J is TRBJ2-7 and V is TRBV13; 9 bases line up with TRBD2. CDR3 length equals 17 residues. Per the germline V gene, CDR1 is PRHDT and CDR2 is FYEKMQ (reference sequence). The ends lost 5 bases at V and 6 bases at J; junction bases unmatched: 17. CDR3 loop: CASSRSPVAGEAGEQYF. The CDR3 bases are TGTGCCAGCAGCCGCTCCCCTGTAGCGGGAGAAGCGGGCGAGCAGTACTTC.

This chain uses TRBV27 with TRBJ1-2; 9 nucleotides align to TRBD1. V was pared by 6 bases and J by 8 bases, with 7 bases of the junction left unmatched. Per the germline V gene, CDR1 is MNHEY and CDR2 is SMNVEV (reference sequence). The CDR3 has 13 amino acids. CDR3 in amino acids: CASSRDREGGYTF. Written as DNA, the CDR3 is TGTGCCAGCAGCCGGGACAGGGAAGGAGGCTACACCTTC.

As regards this clone: Distinct nucleotide sequences in the sample also encode this CDR3. The genes are TRBV11-3 and TRBJ2-1, with 11 bases aligning to TRBD2. The CDR3 is made up of 14 amino acids. V shed 4 bases and J 4 bases; nucleotides not matched to a gene: 0. Germline CDR1 reads SGHNT; CDR2 reads YENEEA. The CDR3 loop is CASSSSGGYNEQFF. CDR3 sequence (DNA): TGTGCCAGCAGCTCTAGCGGGGGGTACAATGAGCAGTTCTTC.

The chain links TRBV6-5 to TRBJ2-5, with a tentative D call TRBD1 (6 bases). CDR3 size: 13 residues. V was trimmed by 5 bases and J by 1 base, leaving 8 bases between them. Germline CDR1 reads MNHEY; CDR2 reads SVGAGI. The CDR3 reads CASSGQIQETQYF. Here the CDR3 DNA reads TGTGCCAGCAGTGGACAGATCCAAGAGACCCAGTACTTC.

The chain couples TRBV19 to TRBJ1-5; D ambiguous. Trimming stripped 10 bases from V and 4 bases from J, with 17 bases between. The CDR3 runs to 14 residues. Germline V CDR1 and CDR2: LNHDA, SQIVND (reference sequence). CDR3 residues: CATCREPINQPQHF. The CDR3 nucleotides read TGTGCCACCTGCCGGGAGCCGATTAATCAGCCCCAGCATTTT.

In its sample, this clone was seen a few times. The chain joins TRBV28 to TRBJ2-5; 8 nucleotides agree with TRBD2. The CDR3 totals 16 residues. The J segment lost 2 bases and the V segment lost 6 bases, leaving 11 bases of the junction unmatched. Per germline, CDR1 MDHEN and CDR2 SYDVKM. In DNA, the CDR3 is TGTGCCAGCAGGACCGGGACTAGTCACCCTCAAGAGACCCAGTACTTC. This translates into CASRTGTSHPQETQYF.

In this sample, this clone turned up once. The chain links TRBV28 to TRBJ1-3; D call uncertain. Germline V lookup: CDR1 MDHEN, CDR2 SYDVKM. This CDR3 comprises 13 residues. The germline V and J ends were trimmed by 7 bases and 1 base, with 8 bases remaining between them. CDR3 sequence: CASTAPSGNTIYF. The CDR3 coding sequence is TGTGCCAGCACGGCCCCTTCTGGAAACACCATATATTTT. Full variable domain (rest looked up from reference TRBV28 and TRBJ1-3): DVKVTQSSRYLVKRTGEKVFLECVQDMDHENMFWYRQDPGLGLRLIYFSYDVKMKEKGDIPEGYSVSREKKERFSLILESASTNQTSMYLCASTAPSGNTIYFGEGSWLTVV.

The chain joins TRBV5-4 to TRBJ2-1; D gene uncertain. This CDR3 has 15 residues. Trimming cost V 2 bases and J 8 bases, with 17 bases left between them. CDR1 is SGHNT and CDR2 is YYREEE in the germline V gene (reference sequence). The CDR3 bases are TGTGCCAGCAGCTTTGTGGTGACACAAACTGATGAGCAGTTCTTC. This gives the protein CASSFVVTQTDEQFF.

Remarks on this clone: The sample carries other DNA sequences with the same CDR3. The CDR3 region has the DNA TGTGCCAGCAGCCGTGGACTAGCAGACACCGGGGAGCTGTTTTTT. Translated, it gives CASSRGLADTGELFF. This chain links TRBV11-3 with TRBJ2-2; 8 nucleotides align to TRBD2. This CDR3 is 15 amino acids long. Trimming removed 5 bases from V and 3 bases from J; junction bases left unmatched: 5. Germline lookup yields CDR1 SGHNT and CDR2 YENEEA. The whole variable domain, filled in from reference TRBV11-3 and TRBJ2-2, reads EAGVVQSPRYKIIEKKQPVAFWCNPISGHNTLYWYLQNLGQGPELLIRYENEEAVDDSQLPKDRFSAERLKGVDSTLKIQPAELGDSAVYLCASSRGLADTGELFFGEGSRLTVL.

This clone was seen at least ten times. The J gene is TRBJ1-5, the V gene TRBV9, with D hard to call. The V and J ends lost 4 bases and 6 bases respectively, with 11 bases between them. The CDR3 is 13 residues long. Germline V CDR1 and CDR2: SGDLS, YYNGEE. The CDR3 nucleotides are TGTGCCAGCAGCTACCAGGCGGGTCAGCCCCAGCATTTT. Its protein is CASSYQAGQPQHF.

The chain has TRBV28 and TRBJ2-7; a possible D gene is TRBD2 (6 bases). V gave up 7 bases and J gave up 4 bases, with 20 bases separating them. Per the germline V gene, CDR1 is MDHEN and CDR2 is SYDVKM. The CDR3 runs to 15 residues. CDR3 DNA sequence: TGTGCCAGCACCCGAGTCGCCGGGACTGCGTACGAGCAGTACTTC. Residues: CASTRVAGTAYEQYF.

The chain employs TRBV28 and TRBJ1-5; D ambiguous. The CDR3 runs 14 residues. V lost 6 bases and J 5 bases, leaving 14 bases between the germline ends. Germline CDR1 and CDR2: MDHEN and SYDVKM. CDR3 coding DNA: TGTGCCAGCAGCCGAGAGGCGGGCGATCAGCCCCAGCATTTT. Residues: CASSREAGDQPQHF.

Notes on this clone: The same CDR3 also results from other DNA sequences found in this sample. The chain employs TRBV6-5 and TRBJ2-7; 7 positions match TRBD1. The germline V gene encodes CDR1 MNHEY and CDR2 SVGAGI. Losses at the gene ends were 7 bases for V and 3 bases for J; bases not matched to a gene: 0. This CDR3 has 11 amino acids. The CDR3 protein is CASTGGYEQYF. CDR3 bases: TGTGCCAGCACAGGGGGCTACGAGCAGTACTTC.

The rearrangement uses TRBV7-2 and TRBJ2-3; tentatively, D is TRBD2 (5 bases). Germline-derived CDR1 and CDR2 are SGHTA and FQGNSA. Between the trimmed V and J ends, which lost 1 base and 5 bases, there was a span of 10 bases. The CDR3 runs to 14 residues. In DNA form, the CDR3 reads TGTGCCAGCAGCTTAGGTCTAGCCTTAGATACGCAGTATTTT. Translation: CASSLGLALDTQYF.

The chain joins TRBV2 to TRBJ1-1; D unresolved. V was trimmed by 5 bases and J by 1 base, leaving 11 bases between them. CDR1 is SNHLY, CDR2 FYNNEI, per germline. The CDR3 consists of 14 residues. CDR3 nucleotide sequence: TGTGCCAGCAGTCTCAGAAGGACGAACACTGAAGCTTTCTTT. This gives the protein CASSLRRTNTEAFF.

V gene TRBV10-1 combines with J gene TRBJ2-7; D perhaps matches TRBD1 (5 bases). The CDR3 contains 12 residues. Trimming took 3 bases from V and 6 from J, leaving 9 bases between them. In germline, CDR1 is WNHNN, CDR2 SYGVQD (reference sequence). The DNA of the CDR3 is TGCGCCAGCAGTGAAGGGCAGGGCGAGCAGTACTTC. This gives the protein CASSEGQGEQYF.

V usage is TRBV5-1 and J usage is TRBJ2-1; TRBD2 matches at 7 bases. In germline, CDR1 is SGHRS, CDR2 YFSETQ. This CDR3 region has 15 residues. The V segment lost 0 bases and the J segment 3 bases; nucleotides outside the gene matches: 3. The CDR3 DNA sequence: TGCGCCAGCAGCTTGGCGGCTAGCGGCTACAATGAGCAGTTCTTC. The encoded protein is CASSLAASGYNEQFF.